One and the same sample provided the 13 T cell receptor beta chains below, sequenced in a study of blood T cell repertoires in COVID-19. Repertoires were generated with immunoSEQ multiplex PCR, while TCRdb's copy carries only in-frame clones and drops some. The sample consists of roughly 130,000 clones, more than 75% of them appearing once. The material sequenced was peripheral blood. All receptors come from a man in his sixties with COVID-19, enrolled during active disease.

The gene calls are TRBV11-2 and TRBJ2-7, with TRBD1 matching 8 bases. The junction had 15 bases not matched to a gene; V was cut back by 4 bases and J by 10 bases. The CDR3 loop spans 15 amino acids. Germline CDR1 reads SGHAT; CDR2 reads FQNNGV. For the CDR3, the DNA is TGTGCCAGCAGCTGGGAGACAGGGGAGCTAACCATCCAGTACTTC. Encoded protein: CASSWETGELTIQYF.

The CDR3 nucleotides are TGTGCCAGCAGTTTTAGACAGGGGGCGAGGCTGACTGAGCAGTTCTTC. Protein product: CASSFRQGARLTEQFF. V is TRBV27 and J is TRBJ2-1, with 10 bases identical to TRBD1. The CDR3 extends over 16 amino acids. V was pared by 3 bases and J by 9 bases, with 11 bases of the junction left unmatched. Germline V gene sequence: CDR1 MNHEY, CDR2 SMNVEV (reference sequence).

The rearrangement joins TRBV19 to TRBJ2-1; weak D call: TRBD1 (6 bases). Germline CDR1 and CDR2: LNHDA and SQIVND (reference sequence). This CDR3 spans 16 amino acids. Trimming took 4 bases from V and 4 from J, leaving 17 bases between them. CDR3: CASSTGAWGDYNEQFF. Here the CDR3 DNA reads TGTGCCAGTAGTACAGGGGCCTGGGGAGATTACAATGAGCAGTTCTTC.

This chain connects TRBV3-1 (or the pseudogene TRBV3-2) to TRBJ2-3; D might be TRBD2 (5 bases). Germline V gene lookup returns CDR1 LGHDT and CDR2 YNNKEL (reference sequence). The ends were cut back, 0 bases at V and 0 bases at J, with 7 bases in the middle. The CDR3 consists of 15 residues. This CDR3 is CASSQDLASTDTQYF. CDR3 DNA sequence: TGTGCCAGCAGCCAAGACCTAGCTAGCACAGATACGCAGTATTTT.

The chain couples TRBV5-4 to TRBJ1-4; perhaps TRBD1 as D (6 bases). V was shortened by 4 bases and J by 8 bases, with 15 bases between the two germline ends. This CDR3 region has 14 residues. Germline CDR1 SGHNT, CDR2 YYREEE (reference sequence). CDR3 nucleotides: TGTGCCAGCAGCCTGGAGGCAGGGGAGGAAAAACTGTTTTTT. Protein: CASSLEAGEEKLFF.

This clone was observed a single time. V gene TRBV11-2 combines with J gene TRBJ2-3; the D is unclear. The CDR3 contains 16 residues. V gave up 7 bases and J gave up 2 bases, with 19 bases separating them. Germline loops: CDR1 SGHAT, CDR2 FQNNGV. In DNA form, the CDR3 reads TGTGCCAGCACCTTGGCCGGGTGGAGCGACACAGATACGCAGTATTTT. Residues: CASTLAGWSDTDTQYF.

The V call is TRBV24-1, the J call TRBJ1-2, with 9 nucleotides matching TRBD1. The CDR3 runs 13 residues. The germline CDR1 and CDR2 sequences are KGHDR and SFDVKD. V shed 3 bases and J 8 bases; nucleotides not matched to a gene: 3. The CDR3 DNA is TGTGCCACCAGTGATCGACAGGGGGAGGGCTACACCTTC. As protein: CATSDRQGEGYTF.

To note about this clone: The same CDR3 also results from other DNA sequences found in this sample. J is TRBJ2-2 and V is TRBV7-3; TRBD2 matches 12 bases. Losses at the gene ends were 4 bases for V and 4 bases for J; bases not matched to a gene: 4. Germline CDR1 reads SGHTA; CDR2 reads FQGTGA. This CDR3 comprises 16 residues. The CDR3 nucleotides are TGTGCCAGCAGCTCACCGGGACTAGCGGGCACCGGGGAGCTGTTTTTT. The encoded protein is CASSSPGLAGTGELFF. The variable domain in full, completed from reference TRBV7-3 and TRBJ2-2, reads GAGVSQTPSNKVTEKGKYVELRCDPISGHTALYWYRQSLGQGPEFLIYFQGTGAADDSGLPNDRFFAVRPEGSVSTLKIQRTERGDSAVYLCASSSPGLAGTGELFFGEGSRLTVL.

The chain is built from TRBV7-9 and TRBJ2-5; possibly TRBD2 for D (5 bases). V was shortened by 2 bases and J by 5 bases, with 12 bases between the two germline ends. The length of the CDR3 is 14 residues. Per germline, CDR1 SEHNR and CDR2 FQNEAQ (reference sequence). CDR3 coding DNA: TGTGCCAGCAGCTTACTAGTGGGCGGGGAGACCCAGTACTTC. It specifies CASSLLVGGETQYF.

J is TRBJ2-1 and V is TRBV9, with 11 bases lining up with TRBD2. V trimming: 7 bases; J trimming: 2 bases; junction bases outside the gene matches: 5. The germline gives CDR1 SGDLS, CDR2 YYNGEE. The CDR3 runs to 15 residues. The CDR3 DNA reads TGTGCCAGCTCCAGTAGCGGGAGGGCCTACAATGAGCAGTTCTTC. It encodes CASSSSGRAYNEQFF.

This chain uses TRBV2 with TRBJ2-3, with 9 bases lining up with TRBD2. CDR3 size: 16 residues. Germline CDR1 and CDR2: SNHLY and FYNNEI. J lost 6 bases, V lost 4 bases, and 11 bases had no gene match. The CDR3 nucleotides are TGTGCCAGCAGTGGGACTAGCGTCAAGGGGGGGGATACGCAGTATTTT. This codes for CASSGTSVKGGDTQYF.

The chain recombines TRBV30 with TRBJ2-1; 11 bases fit TRBD2. J was trimmed by 6 bases and V by 1 base; bases with no gene match: 5. The CDR3 loop spans 15 amino acids. Germline V gene sequence: CDR1 GTSNPN, CDR2 SVGIG (reference sequence). DNA for the CDR3: TGTGCCTGGAGTGGCCTCGGACTAGCGGGCAATGAGCAGTTCTTC. Translating gives CAWSGLGLAGNEQFF.

The genes are TRBV25-1 and TRBJ2-2, with a weak D call TRBD2 (6 bases). Trimming left V 3 bases short and J 6 bases short, with 17 bases between. The CDR3 length is 16 residues. CDR1 is MGHDK, CDR2 SYGVNS, per germline. This chain's CDR3 is CASSERDPLISGELFF. The CDR3 DNA reads TGTGCCAGCAGTGAGCGGGACCCTCTAATATCCGGGGAGCTGTTTTTT. Filled out from reference TRBV25-1 and TRBJ2-2, the complete variable domain reads EADIYQTPRYLVIGTGKKITLECSQTMGHDKMYWYQQDPGMELHLIHYSYGVNSTEKGDLSSESTVSRIRTEHFPLTLESARPSHTSQYLCASSERDPLISGELFFGEGSRLTVL.